A selection of T cell receptor beta chains follows, all from one sample in a study of T cells in Graves' hyperthyroidism and ophthalmopathy. TCRdb analysed the multiplex PCR reads with MiXCR anew, one entry per CDR3 protein. The repertoire includes 300,000 to 450,000 distinct CDR3 sequences, 20% to 25% of them detected once, and less than 85% sits in the top ten. The sequenced sample was blood. The receptors here all came from a man aged 45-65 years with Graves' hyperthyroidism. The CDR3 runs from the conserved cysteine through the conserved F or W. Each record gives: clone size, V gene, D gene, J gene, CDR3 DNA, CDR3 protein. D genes are given only for firm matches. Only some rows state a clone size, as once, few, many or a class for expanded clones.

clone_size: many; v_call: TRBV28; d_call: TRBD1; j_call: TRBJ2-1; cdr3_nt: TGTGCCAGCAGCCTTCGACAGGGGTCCTACAATGAGCAGTTCTTC; cdr3_aa: CASSLRQGSYNEQFF
clone_size: few; v_call: TRBV3-1; d_call: NA; j_call: TRBJ2-1; cdr3_nt: TGTGCCAGCCCGGTGGTGGGCTCCTACAATGAGCAGTTCTTC; cdr3_aa: CASPVVGSYNEQFF
clone_size: few; v_call: TRBV28; d_call: NA; j_call: TRBJ1-2; cdr3_nt: TGTGCCAGCAGTTACGGTCCGCATGGCTACACCTTC; cdr3_aa: CASSYGPHGYTF
clone_size: NA; v_call: TRBV24-1; d_call: NA; j_call: TRBJ2-2; cdr3_nt: TGTGCCACCAGTGATACGACAGGCGGGAACACCGGGGAGCTGTTTTTT; cdr3_aa: CATSDTTGGNTGELFF
clone_size: NA; v_call: TRBV28; d_call: TRBD1; j_call: TRBJ1-6; cdr3_nt: TGTGCCAGCAGTTCGACAGGGGCACATTCAGCCCTCCACTTT; cdr3_aa: CASSSTGAHSALHF
clone_size: many; v_call: TRBV27; d_call: NA; j_call: TRBJ2-3; cdr3_nt: TGTGCCAGCAGTTCTCGACTAGACAAATACACAGATACGCAGTATTTT; cdr3_aa: CASSSRLDKYTDTQYF
clone_size: many; v_call: TRBV27; d_call: TRBD2; j_call: TRBJ2-3; cdr3_nt: TGTGCCAGCAGTTTAGGACTAGCCACAGATACGCAGTATTTT; cdr3_aa: CASSLGLATDTQYF
clone_size: few; v_call: TRBV9; d_call: TRBD2; j_call: TRBJ2-3; cdr3_nt: TGTGCCAGCAGCGTTAGCGGGAGGCACACAGATACGCAGTATTTT; cdr3_aa: CASSVSGRHTDTQYF
clone_size: NA; v_call: TRBV11-3; d_call: NA; j_call: TRBJ2-7; cdr3_nt: TGTGCCAGCAGCTTAGTCGCCTTATCCTACGAGCAGTACTTC; cdr3_aa: CASSLVALSYEQYF
clone_size: NA; v_call: TRBV20-1; d_call: TRBD2; j_call: TRBJ2-7; cdr3_nt: TGCAGTGGATCGACTAGCGGGTTTTACGAGCAGTACTTC; cdr3_aa: CSGSTSGFYEQYF
clone_size: few; v_call: TRBV27; d_call: NA; j_call: TRBJ1-2; cdr3_nt: TGTGCCAGCAGTTTAGGGATTCTCAACTATGGCTACACCTTC; cdr3_aa: CASSLGILNYGYTF
clone_size: NA; v_call: TRBV11-2; d_call: NA; j_call: TRBJ2-2; cdr3_nt: TGTGCCAGCAGCTTAATACTTACCGGGGAGCTGTTTTTT; cdr3_aa: CASSLILTGELFF
clone_size: NA; v_call: TRBV5-1; d_call: TRBD1; j_call: TRBJ2-6; cdr3_nt: TGCGCCAGCAGCACAGGACAGGGGGCGTCTGGGGCCAACGTCCTGACTTTC; cdr3_aa: CASSTGQGASGANVLTF
clone_size: few; v_call: TRBV12-5; d_call: NA; j_call: TRBJ2-5; cdr3_nt: TGTGCTAGTGGTTTGACGGGTCGGACGGAGACCCAGTACTTC; cdr3_aa: CASGLTGRTETQYF
clone_size: NA; v_call: TRBV5-4; d_call: NA; j_call: TRBJ2-1; cdr3_nt: TGTGCCAGCAGCTTGGCCCACAGGGTAGCCCACAATGAGCAGTTCTTC; cdr3_aa: CASSLAHRVAHNEQFF
clone_size: many; v_call: TRBV20-1; d_call: TRBD2; j_call: TRBJ2-3; cdr3_nt: TGCAGTGCTAGAGGGGCTAGCGGGAGAACAGATACGCAGTATTTT; cdr3_aa: CSARGASGRTDTQYF
clone_size: once; v_call: TRBV12-3/TRBV12-4; d_call: NA; j_call: TRBJ1-5; cdr3_nt: TGTGCCAGCAGTTTAGCCCTGGGAGGGGCAAGATATAGCAATCAGCCCCAGCATTTT; cdr3_aa: CASSLALGGARYSNQPQHF
clone_size: NA; v_call: TRBV12-3/TRBV12-4; d_call: TRBD1; j_call: TRBJ2-1; cdr3_nt: TGTGCCAGCAGTTCAGGGGGAAACCTATTCGGTGAGCAGTTCTTC; cdr3_aa: CASSSGGNLFGEQFF
clone_size: NA; v_call: TRBV6-1; d_call: NA; j_call: TRBJ1-6; cdr3_nt: TGTGCCAGCAGTCAGGGGTGGGATTCACCCCTCCACTTT; cdr3_aa: CASSQGWDSPLHF
clone_size: NA; v_call: TRBV18; d_call: NA; j_call: TRBJ2-1; cdr3_nt: TGTGCCAGCTCAAGAGGGAATCACAATGAGCAGTTCTTC; cdr3_aa: CASSRGNHNEQFF
clone_size: many; v_call: TRBV2; d_call: TRBD2; j_call: TRBJ2-7; cdr3_nt: TGTGCCAGCAGTGAAACTAGCGGGAAGGACGAGCAGTACTTC; cdr3_aa: CASSETSGKDEQYF
clone_size: NA; v_call: TRBV19; d_call: NA; j_call: TRBJ2-7; cdr3_nt: TGTGCCAGTAGTTTCGACACCTACGAGCAGTACTTC; cdr3_aa: CASSFDTYEQYF
clone_size: many; v_call: TRBV20-1; d_call: TRBD1; j_call: TRBJ1-1; cdr3_nt: TGCAGTGCTAGAGATCGAGGGACAGGGGTGAACACTGAAGCTTTCTTT; cdr3_aa: CSARDRGTGVNTEAFF
clone_size: NA; v_call: TRBV7-9; d_call: NA; j_call: TRBJ2-3; cdr3_nt: TGTGCCAGCAGCCCAGACTCCCCTCTGATGGATACGCAGTATTTT; cdr3_aa: CASSPDSPLMDTQYF
clone_size: many; v_call: TRBV20-1; d_call: TRBD1; j_call: TRBJ2-7; cdr3_nt: TGCAGTGCTAGAGCCGGGACAGGTTACGAGCAGTACTTC; cdr3_aa: CSARAGTGYEQYF
clone_size: few; v_call: TRBV15; d_call: NA; j_call: TRBJ2-1; cdr3_nt: TGTGCCACCAGCAGAGATCGGCAGGGGGGCGACAATGAGCAGTTCTTC; cdr3_aa: CATSRDRQGGDNEQFF
clone_size: NA; v_call: TRBV6-1; d_call: NA; j_call: TRBJ2-5; cdr3_nt: TGTGCCAGCAGTTATCGGCCCCAAGAGACCCAGTACTTC; cdr3_aa: CASSYRPQETQYF
clone_size: NA; v_call: TRBV7-9; d_call: NA; j_call: TRBJ2-5; cdr3_nt: TGTGCCAGCAGCTCACTGGCGGACTACCAAGAGACCCAGTACTTC; cdr3_aa: CASSSLADYQETQYF
clone_size: few; v_call: TRBV7-3; d_call: NA; j_call: TRBJ1-3; cdr3_nt: TGTGCCAGCAGCTTAGCCAGCGACTCTGGAAACACCATATATTTT; cdr3_aa: CASSLASDSGNTIYF
clone_size: NA; v_call: TRBV4-2; d_call: NA; j_call: TRBJ2-1; cdr3_nt: TGTGCCAGCAGCCAAGAAGTTAGGGACTCTTACAATGAGCAGTTCTTC; cdr3_aa: CASSQEVRDSYNEQFF
clone_size: NA; v_call: TRBV6-2/TRBV6-3; d_call: NA; j_call: TRBJ2-2; cdr3_nt: TGTGCCAGCCAACCTATGGGAGGACTCCCTCGGGCCGGGGAGCTGTTTTTT; cdr3_aa: CASQPMGGLPRAGELFF
clone_size: few; v_call: TRBV7-6; d_call: NA; j_call: TRBJ2-5; cdr3_nt: TGTGCCAGCCGCGCGGGACCAGAAACCTGGGAGACCCAGTACTTC; cdr3_aa: CASRAGPETWETQYF
clone_size: few; v_call: TRBV20-1; d_call: TRBD1; j_call: TRBJ2-7; cdr3_nt: TGCAGTGCTCGGGACAGGTTTTCGTACGAGCAGTACTTC; cdr3_aa: CSARDRFSYEQYF
clone_size: many; v_call: TRBV7-3; d_call: NA; j_call: TRBJ2-1; cdr3_nt: TGTGCCAGCAGCTTAAGTGGGGGAGTGTATGAGCAGTTCTTC; cdr3_aa: CASSLSGGVYEQFF
clone_size: NA; v_call: TRBV7-3; d_call: NA; j_call: TRBJ2-3; cdr3_nt: TGTGCCAGCAGCTACCAACTCAGCGATACGCAGTATTTT; cdr3_aa: CASSYQLSDTQYF
clone_size: few; v_call: TRBV2; d_call: NA; j_call: TRBJ2-2; cdr3_nt: TGTGCCAGCAGTGAGCTCTCTAACACCGGGGAGCTGTTTTTT; cdr3_aa: CASSELSNTGELFF
clone_size: NA; v_call: TRBV13; d_call: TRBD2; j_call: TRBJ2-5; cdr3_nt: TGTGCCAGCAGCCTCGGGGGACTAGCGGAGACCCAGTACTTC; cdr3_aa: CASSLGGLAETQYF
clone_size: few; v_call: TRBV24-1; d_call: TRBD2; j_call: TRBJ2-3; cdr3_nt: TGTGCCACCAGTGATATTAGCGGGCCGGTGGAGGATACGCAGTATTTT; cdr3_aa: CATSDISGPVEDTQYF
clone_size: few; v_call: TRBV5-1; d_call: TRBD1; j_call: TRBJ2-7; cdr3_nt: TGCGCCAGCAGCTTGGCCGCAGGGGGCGGGAACGAGCAGTACTTC; cdr3_aa: CASSLAAGGGNEQYF
clone_size: NA; v_call: TRBV6-1; d_call: NA; j_call: TRBJ2-7; cdr3_nt: TGTGCCAGCAGTGAAAGGGGTTTGTACGAGCAGTACTTC; cdr3_aa: CASSERGLYEQYF
clone_size: few; v_call: TRBV7-2; d_call: NA; j_call: TRBJ2-1; cdr3_nt: TGTGCCAGCAGCCTAAGGGGGGACTCGTACAATGAGCAGTTCTTC; cdr3_aa: CASSLRGDSYNEQFF
clone_size: few; v_call: TRBV6-4; d_call: NA; j_call: TRBJ1-6; cdr3_nt: TGTGCCAGCAGTGATGTTTTCGAGGGTCGACCCCTCCACTTT; cdr3_aa: CASSDVFEGRPLHF
clone_size: few; v_call: TRBV18; d_call: NA; j_call: TRBJ2-1; cdr3_nt: TGTGCCAGCTCACCGGGGGGAGGCAATGAGCAGTTCTTC; cdr3_aa: CASSPGGGNEQFF
clone_size: few; v_call: TRBV19; d_call: TRBD2; j_call: TRBJ2-7; cdr3_nt: TGTGCCAGTAGTCAACTAGCGGGAGATCGGAAGCAGTACTTC; cdr3_aa: CASSQLAGDRKQYF
clone_size: NA; v_call: TRBV20-1; d_call: TRBD1; j_call: TRBJ2-7; cdr3_nt: TGCAGTGCTATTAACAGGGGTGGAAATTCCGAGCAGTACTTC; cdr3_aa: CSAINRGGNSEQYF
clone_size: few; v_call: TRBV29-1; d_call: TRBD2; j_call: TRBJ2-2; cdr3_nt: TGCAGCGCCACTGCCACGACTAGCGCGACCGGGGAGCTGTTTTTT; cdr3_aa: CSATATTSATGELFF
clone_size: NA; v_call: TRBV28; d_call: NA; j_call: TRBJ1-5; cdr3_nt: TGTGCCAGCACCCCCGGGGCAAATCAGCCCCAGCATTTT; cdr3_aa: CASTPGANQPQHF
clone_size: few; v_call: TRBV3-1; d_call: NA; j_call: TRBJ1-5; cdr3_nt: TGTGCCAGCGGAACAGCCAATCAGCCCCAGCATTTT; cdr3_aa: CASGTANQPQHF
clone_size: few; v_call: TRBV28; d_call: NA; j_call: TRBJ2-2; cdr3_nt: TGTGCCAGCAGTTCGCTGACTACTATCACCGGGGAGCTGTTTTTT; cdr3_aa: CASSSLTTITGELFF